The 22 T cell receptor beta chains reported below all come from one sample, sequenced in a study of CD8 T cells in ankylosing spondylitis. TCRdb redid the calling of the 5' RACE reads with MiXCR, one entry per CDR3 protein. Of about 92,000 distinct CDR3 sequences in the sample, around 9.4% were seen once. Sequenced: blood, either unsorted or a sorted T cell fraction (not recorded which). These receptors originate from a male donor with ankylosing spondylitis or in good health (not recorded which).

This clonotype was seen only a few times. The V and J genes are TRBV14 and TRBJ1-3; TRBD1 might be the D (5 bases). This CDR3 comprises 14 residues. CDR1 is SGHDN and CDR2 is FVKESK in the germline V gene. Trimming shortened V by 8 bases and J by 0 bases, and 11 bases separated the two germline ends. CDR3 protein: CASARQSSGNTIYF. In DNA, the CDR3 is TGTGCCAGCGCAAGACAGAGCTCTGGAAACACCATATATTTT.

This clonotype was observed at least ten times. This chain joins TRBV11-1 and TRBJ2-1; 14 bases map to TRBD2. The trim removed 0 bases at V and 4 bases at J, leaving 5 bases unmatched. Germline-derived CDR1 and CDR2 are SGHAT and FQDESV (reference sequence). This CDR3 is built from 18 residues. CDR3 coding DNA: TGTGCCAGCAGCTTAGCGGGGGGGACTAGCGGGGGTTACAATGAGCAGTTCTTC. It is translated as CASSLAGGTSGGYNEQFF.

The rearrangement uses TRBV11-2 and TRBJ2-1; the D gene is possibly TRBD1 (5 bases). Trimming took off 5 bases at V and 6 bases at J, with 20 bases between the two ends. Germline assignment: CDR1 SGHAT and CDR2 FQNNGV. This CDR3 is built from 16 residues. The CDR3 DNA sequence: TGTGCCAGCAGCCCTGGACAAGCTCTAAGGGGCAATGAGCAGTTCTTC. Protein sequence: CASSPGQALRGNEQFF.

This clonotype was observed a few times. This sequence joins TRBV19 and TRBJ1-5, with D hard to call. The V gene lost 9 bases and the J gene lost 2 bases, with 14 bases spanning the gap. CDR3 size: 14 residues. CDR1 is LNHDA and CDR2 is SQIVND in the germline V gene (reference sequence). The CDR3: CASIKGMGNQPQHF. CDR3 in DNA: TGTGCCAGCATTAAAGGAATGGGCAATCAGCCCCAGCATTTT.

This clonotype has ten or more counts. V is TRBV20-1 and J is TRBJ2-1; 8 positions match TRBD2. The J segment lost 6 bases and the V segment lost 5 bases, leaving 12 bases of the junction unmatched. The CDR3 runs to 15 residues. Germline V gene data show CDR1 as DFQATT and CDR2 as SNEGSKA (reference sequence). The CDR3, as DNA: TGCAGTGCTGACCCGGGGACTAGGAATTTCAATGAGCAGTTCTTC. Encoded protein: CSADPGTRNFNEQFF.

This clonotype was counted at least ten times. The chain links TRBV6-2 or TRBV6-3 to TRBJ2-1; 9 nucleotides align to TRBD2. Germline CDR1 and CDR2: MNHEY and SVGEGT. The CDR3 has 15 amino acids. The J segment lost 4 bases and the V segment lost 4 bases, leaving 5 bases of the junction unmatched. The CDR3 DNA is TGTGCCAGCAGTTCCCTTAGCGGGGGATACAATGAGCAGTTCTTC. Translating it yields CASSSLSGGYNEQFF.

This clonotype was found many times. The chain's CDR3 is CASSYYVGADYGYTF. The DNA for the CDR3 is TGTGCCAGCAGCTATTATGTGGGGGCAGACTATGGCTACACCTTC. The V call is TRBV11-2, the J call TRBJ1-2; TRBD1 is a possible D gene (6 bases). CDR3 length: 15 residues. Germline CDR1 reads SGHAT; CDR2 reads FQNNGV. V lost 4 bases, J lost 3 bases, and 15 bases lay in between.

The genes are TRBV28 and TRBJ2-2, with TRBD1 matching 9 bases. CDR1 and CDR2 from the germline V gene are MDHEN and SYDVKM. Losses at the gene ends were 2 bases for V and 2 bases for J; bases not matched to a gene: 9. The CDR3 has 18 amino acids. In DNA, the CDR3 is TGTGCCAGCAGTTTAGGGCCAGGGACAGGGTCCAACACCGGGGAGCTGTTTTTT. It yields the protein CASSLGPGTGSNTGELFF.

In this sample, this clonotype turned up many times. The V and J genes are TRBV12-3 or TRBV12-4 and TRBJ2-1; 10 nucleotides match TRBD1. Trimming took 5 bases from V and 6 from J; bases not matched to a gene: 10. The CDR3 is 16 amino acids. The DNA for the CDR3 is TGTGCCAGCAGTGGAGCCAGACAGGGGGCACCCAATGAGCAGTTCTTC. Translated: CASSGARQGAPNEQFF.

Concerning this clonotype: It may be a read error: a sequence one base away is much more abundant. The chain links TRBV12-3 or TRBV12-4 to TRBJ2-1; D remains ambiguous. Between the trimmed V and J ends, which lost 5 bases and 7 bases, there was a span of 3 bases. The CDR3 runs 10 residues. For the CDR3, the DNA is TGTGCCAGCAGTCGGAATGAGCAGTTCTTC. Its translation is CASSRNEQFF.

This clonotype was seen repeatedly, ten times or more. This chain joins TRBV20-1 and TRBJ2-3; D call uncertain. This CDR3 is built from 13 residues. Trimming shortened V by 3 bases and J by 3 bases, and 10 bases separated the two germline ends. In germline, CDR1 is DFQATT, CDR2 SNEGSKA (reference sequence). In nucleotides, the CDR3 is TGCAGTGCTAGCCCGTCGTTGACAGATACGCAGTATTTT. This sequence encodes CSASPSLTDTQYF.

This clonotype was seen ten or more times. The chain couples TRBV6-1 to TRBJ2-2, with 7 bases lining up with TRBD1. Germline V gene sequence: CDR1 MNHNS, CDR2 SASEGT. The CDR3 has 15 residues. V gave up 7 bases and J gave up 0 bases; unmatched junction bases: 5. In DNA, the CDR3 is TGTGCCAGCATAGACAGGGCCACGAACACCGGGGAGCTGTTTTTT. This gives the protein CASIDRATNTGELFF.

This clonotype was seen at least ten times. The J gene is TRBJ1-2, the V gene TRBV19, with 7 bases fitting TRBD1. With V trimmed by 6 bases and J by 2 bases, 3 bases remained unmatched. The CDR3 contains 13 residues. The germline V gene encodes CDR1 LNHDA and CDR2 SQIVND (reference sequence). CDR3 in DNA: TGTGCCAGTAGGGACAGGAACAACTATGGCTACACCTTC. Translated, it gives CASRDRNNYGYTF. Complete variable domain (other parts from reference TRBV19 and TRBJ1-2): DGGITQSPKYLFRKEGQNVTLSCEQNLNHDAMYWYRQDPGQGLRLIYYSQIVNDFQKGDIAEGYSVSREKKESFPLTVTSAQKNPTAFYLCASRDRNNYGYTFGSGTRLTVV.

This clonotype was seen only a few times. The CDR3 DNA follows: TGTGCCAGCTCACCCGGCTTGGGAGGAACTGAAGCTTTCTTT. It codes for CASSPGLGGTEAFF. The chain has TRBV18 and TRBJ1-1, with D unclear. The V and J ends lost 3 bases and 5 bases respectively, with 13 bases between them. Germline CDR1 and CDR2: KGHSH and LQKENI. CDR3 size: 14 residues.

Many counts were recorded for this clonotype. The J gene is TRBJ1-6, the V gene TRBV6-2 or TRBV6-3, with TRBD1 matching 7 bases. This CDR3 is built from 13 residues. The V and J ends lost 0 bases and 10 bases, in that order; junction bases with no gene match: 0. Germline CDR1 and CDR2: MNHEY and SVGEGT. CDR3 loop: CASSYSQGSPLHF. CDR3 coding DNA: TGTGCCAGCAGTTACTCACAGGGGTCACCCCTCCACTTT.

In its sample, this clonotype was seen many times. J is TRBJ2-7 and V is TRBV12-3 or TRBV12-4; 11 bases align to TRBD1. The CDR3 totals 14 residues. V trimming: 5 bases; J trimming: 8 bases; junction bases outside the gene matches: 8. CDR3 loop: CASSGTGGPRKQYF. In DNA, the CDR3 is TGTGCCAGCAGTGGGACAGGGGGGCCTAGGAAGCAGTACTTC.

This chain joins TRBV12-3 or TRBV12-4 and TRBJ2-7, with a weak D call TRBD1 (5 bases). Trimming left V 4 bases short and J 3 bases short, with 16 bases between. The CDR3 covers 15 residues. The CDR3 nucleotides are TGTGCCAGCAGTTCCCGGCTTCAGACAGTCTACGAGCAGTACTTC. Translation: CASSSRLQTVYEQYF.

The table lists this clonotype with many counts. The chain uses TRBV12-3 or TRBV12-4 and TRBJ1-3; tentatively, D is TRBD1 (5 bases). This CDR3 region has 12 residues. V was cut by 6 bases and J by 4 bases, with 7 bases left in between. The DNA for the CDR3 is TGTGCCAGCAGCCCAGGGGGAAACACCATATATTTT. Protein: CASSPGGNTIYF.

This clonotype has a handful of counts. The CDR3, as DNA: TGTGCCAGCAGCTGGAGCGGGTACACAGATACGCAGTATTTT. Its translation is CASSWSGYTDTQYF. This chain links TRBV7-9 with TRBJ2-3; a possible D gene is TRBD2 (6 bases). The V gene lost 4 bases and the J gene lost 2 bases, with 10 bases spanning the gap. Germline V gene sequence: CDR1 SEHNR, CDR2 FQNEAQ (reference sequence). The CDR3 length is 14 residues.

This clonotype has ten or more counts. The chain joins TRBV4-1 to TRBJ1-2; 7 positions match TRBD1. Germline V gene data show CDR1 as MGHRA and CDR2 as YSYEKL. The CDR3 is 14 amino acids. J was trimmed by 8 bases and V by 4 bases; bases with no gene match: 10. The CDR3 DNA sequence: TGCGCCAGCAGCCCTAATCGACAGGGTACCGGCTACACCTTC. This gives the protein CASSPNRQGTGYTF.

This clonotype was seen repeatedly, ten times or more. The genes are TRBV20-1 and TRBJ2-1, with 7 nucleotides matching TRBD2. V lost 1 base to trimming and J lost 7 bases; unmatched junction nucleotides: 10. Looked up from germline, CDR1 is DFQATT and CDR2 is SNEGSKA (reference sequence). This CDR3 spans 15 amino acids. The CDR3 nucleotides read TGCAGTGCTAGAGGACTAGCCGATGGTGGTAATGAGCAGTTCTTC. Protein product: CSARGLADGGNEQFF.

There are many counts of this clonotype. The CDR3 sequence: CASSSPWVGTGDYEQYF. The CDR3 bases are TGTGCCAGCAGCTCCCCCTGGGTGGGGACAGGGGACTACGAGCAGTACTTC. V and J are TRBV9 and TRBJ2-7; 10 nucleotides agree with TRBD1. Germline assignment: CDR1 SGDLS and CDR2 YYNGEE. The CDR3 consists of 17 residues. Trimming cost V 4 bases and J 3 bases; bases outside gene matches: 13.